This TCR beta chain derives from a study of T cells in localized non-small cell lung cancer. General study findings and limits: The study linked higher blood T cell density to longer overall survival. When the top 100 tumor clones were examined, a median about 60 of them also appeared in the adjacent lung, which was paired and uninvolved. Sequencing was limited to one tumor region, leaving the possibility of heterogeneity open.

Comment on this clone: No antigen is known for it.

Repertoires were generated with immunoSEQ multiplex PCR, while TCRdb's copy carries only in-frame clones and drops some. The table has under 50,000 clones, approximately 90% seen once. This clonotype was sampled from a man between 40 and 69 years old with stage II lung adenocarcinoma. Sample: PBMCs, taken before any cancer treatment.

The CDR3 nucleotides read TGCGCCAGCAGCCAAGATCGAGGGACAGGGGAAAGCTACACCTTC. As protein: CASSQDRGTGESYTF. J is TRBJ1-2 and V is TRBV4-1; 10 bases map to TRBD1. With 0 bases clipped from V and 9 bases from J, the junction kept 7 bases outside the gene matches. The CDR3 contains 15 residues. The germline V gene has CDR1 MGHRA and CDR2 YSYEKL.